This T cell receptor beta chain was sequenced for a study of shared clonotypes between healthy human individuals (TCRdb year 2020). A note on the overall study: The cohort comprised a couple of women and a few men aged 18 to 49 years. For each donor, CD4 naive and CD4 memory were each given three plates, CD8 naive was given two plates, and CD8 memory was given one plate. Blood TCR repertoires of about 5 healthy adults were deeply sequenced to estimate repertoire size and the extent of clonotype sharing between individuals. To increase sequencing depth and limit assay-specific biases, TCR repertoire library preparation and sequencing were carried out by different laboratories using diverse techniques. Per donor, leukapheresis produced somewhere between about 0.9 and 10 billion PBMCs. What the work shows at the level of the full study, not this receptor alone: Pairwise subsampling indicated that sequencing depth was expected to affect the degree of clonotype sharing among donors. Compared with non-shared clonotypes, the clonotypes found in all four sorted-subset donors had higher generation probabilities. Sharing across several donors was observed for roughly 5% of naive CD4, under 4% of naive CD8, 2% to 2.5% of memory CD4, and approximately 0.41% of memory CD8 clonotypes. Larger estimated clonotype richness was generally found for naive subsets than for memory subsets. Incomplete sequencing was indicated by rarefaction of sorted-subset datasets, despite the large sequencing depth. Sampling was restricted to blood, and TCR repertoires in tissue are likely to differ from TCR repertoires in blood. The small number of donors limited the genetic and exposure-history diversity represented.

This clone occurred a few times. It has no known antigen specificity. No per-base quality is available; no much larger clone lies one base away. The donors were healthy, HIV-negative adults who had no recently reported acute infections or vaccinations. Every donor was a Caucasian adult living in Nashville, Tennessee, USA. CD4+ T cells were enriched by magnetic negative selection; naive cells were then positively selected on CD45RA, and the negative fraction formed the memory subset. After blood collection by leukapheresis, PBMCs were isolated using Ficoll-Histopaque density gradient centrifugation and then cryopreserved in the vapor phase of liquid nitrogen. Analytical flow cytometry was used to check the purity and quantity of each magnetically sorted T cell population. Each sorted fraction had its genomic DNA isolated and then quantified by UV absorbance on a Nanodrop 2000c. Using the deep immunoSEQ assay, multiplex PCR amplified TCR CDR3 regions from genomic DNA. Genomic DNA extracted from each cell subset was distributed evenly over all wells of several immunoSEQ 96-well plates, and each plate served as one replicate. For sorted subsets, around 0.2 ug genomic DNA, equal to 30,000 or so T cell genomes, was loaded into each replicate PCR. Purified libraries were quantified with a Qubit 3.0 fluorometer, sized on a Bioanalyzer 2100, and re-quantified with the KAPA Library Quantification kit. Every immunoSEQ 96-well plate was sequenced on a separate single-read 150-cycle Illumina NextSeq 550 flow cell. The source study handled its data this way. Because the immunoSEQ output held only junctional sequences and lacked quality scores, the filtering could not match the filtering applied to full-length reads. To assign V/J genes and CDR3, sequences were annotated against IMGT germline references using PyIR, a Python wrapper for IgBLAST v1.9. Reads were filtered out if the reads had weak V/J assignments (E-value above 1e-6), no CDR3, stop codons, out-of-frame junctions, or ambiguous translated residues. V3J clonotypes were defined by identical inferred V gene, J gene, and CDR3 amino acid sequence. Percentage overlap between repertoires was computed as shared unique clonotypes divided by the size of the smaller repertoire. Three approaches were used to assess repertoire richness: RTK rarefaction, the Chao1 estimator, and Recon v2.1 estimates of unobserved clonotypes. OLGA was used to compute generation probabilities for all TCRbeta clonotypes that the gDNA method yielded from a handful of donors. The table comes from immuneACCESS by way of TCRdb, which keeps in-frame sequences with V and J called. Part of the clones is missing from these tables; in studies checked, under half for an unresolved V gene and the rest for unknown reasons. V and J calls and clone size follow that table, whereas D and trimming were derived from the DNA. This sample is represented by about 660,000 clones; less than 85% of them were singletons. The top ten clonotypes cover around 1.6% of the sample.

V is reduced by 2 bases and J by 3 bases, leaving a spacing of 5 bases between them. Via the germline V gene, CDR1 is ENHRY and CDR2 SYGVKD. The CDR3, cysteine through phenylalanine, is 12 amino acids long. This entry keeps only the CDR3 DNA: 36 bases, framed from base 1. This sequence was found in a woman aged 30 to 39 in good health. The chain employs TRBV10-3 and TRBJ2-7, with the D gene too uncertain to name. Sequencing input: memory CD4+ T cells sorted from blood. Sample cell subset or site, as interpreted from the label and publication: CD45RA-negative fraction. The CDR3 region: CAISENLYEQYF. The DNA sequence is TGTGCCATCAGTGAGAATCTCTACGAGCAGTACTTC.